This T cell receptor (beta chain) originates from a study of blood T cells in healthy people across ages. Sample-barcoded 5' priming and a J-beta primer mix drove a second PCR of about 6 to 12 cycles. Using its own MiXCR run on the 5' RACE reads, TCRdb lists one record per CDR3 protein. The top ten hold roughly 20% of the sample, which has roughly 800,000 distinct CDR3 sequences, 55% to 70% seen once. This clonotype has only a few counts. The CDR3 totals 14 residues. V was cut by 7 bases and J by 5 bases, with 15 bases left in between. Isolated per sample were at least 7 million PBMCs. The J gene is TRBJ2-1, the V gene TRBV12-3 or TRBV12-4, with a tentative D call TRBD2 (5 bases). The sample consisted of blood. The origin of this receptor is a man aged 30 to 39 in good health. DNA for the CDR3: TGTGCCAGCACCTCTGCGGGCTTCGACAATGAGCAGTTCTTC. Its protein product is CASTSAGFDNEQFF.